A selection of T cell receptor beta chains follows, all from one sample in a study of cytomegalovirus exposure and HLA in healthy donors. Here immunoSEQ multiplex PCR was the method, and the copy in TCRdb shows in-frame clones only, minus some. The sample records over 80,000 clones, roughly four fifths being singletons. The specimen was PBMCs. The receptors come from a man in his forties in good health and CMV-seropositive. Each CDR3 is given with its conserved first and last residue. The D gene is left open where the match is weak. A row's size may be missing; if present it is once, few, many or a size class.

j_gene: TRBJ2-3
v_gene: TRBV7-9
d_gene: .
abundance: .
CDR3nt: TGTTCCAGCAGCCGGAGCACAGATACGCAGTATTTT
CDR3aa: CSSSRSTDTQYF

j_gene: TRBJ1-4
v_gene: TRBV7-9
d_gene: .
abundance: few
CDR3nt: TGTGCCACCCAGCGGGACGGGGGTTCTAATGAAAAACTGTTTTTT
CDR3aa: CATQRDGGSNEKLFF

j_gene: TRBJ1-1
v_gene: TRBV11-2
d_gene: .
abundance: .
CDR3nt: TGTGCCAGCAGCTTAGTGGTTCAGGGTGAAGCTTTCTTT
CDR3aa: CASSLVVQGEAFF

j_gene: TRBJ1-5
v_gene: TRBV28
d_gene: TRBD1
abundance: once
CDR3nt: TGTGCCAGCAGAAGAGGGGCGGGACAGGGGCCTACCGCGGGTCAGCCCCAGCATTTT
CDR3aa: CASRRGAGQGPTAGQPQHF

j_gene: TRBJ2-7
v_gene: TRBV7-6
d_gene: TRBD2
abundance: .
CDR3nt: TGTGCCAGCAGCTTAATCAGCGGGGGCGAGGCCTACGAGCAGTACTTC
CDR3aa: CASSLISGGEAYEQYF

j_gene: TRBJ2-5
v_gene: TRBV10-3
d_gene: TRBD2
abundance: .
CDR3nt: TGTGCCATCAGTGAGCTGAGCGCGGGGGGAACTAAAGAGACCCAGTACTTC
CDR3aa: CAISELSAGGTKETQYF

j_gene: TRBJ1-1
v_gene: TRBV28
d_gene: .
abundance: .
CDR3nt: TGTGCCAGCAGGCTACAGGGATCGTCAGCTTTCTTT
CDR3aa: CASRLQGSSAFF

j_gene: TRBJ1-1
v_gene: TRBV5-6
d_gene: .
abundance: few
CDR3nt: TGTGCCAGCAGCCGATCGACAGAAAACACTGAAGCTTTCTTT
CDR3aa: CASSRSTENTEAFF

j_gene: TRBJ2-4
v_gene: TRBV2
d_gene: .
abundance: .
CDR3nt: TGTGCCAGCAGTCCCGCGGGCAGGGGGGAAAACATTCAGTACTTC
CDR3aa: CASSPAGRGENIQYF

j_gene: TRBJ2-7
v_gene: TRBV2
d_gene: TRBD2
abundance: .
CDR3nt: TGTGCCAGCAGTGGGGAGGGTTCCGAGCAGTACTTC
CDR3aa: CASSGEGSEQYF

j_gene: TRBJ2-7
v_gene: TRBV5-1
d_gene: TRBD2
abundance: once
CDR3nt: TGCGCCAGCAGCTCGGCGGCGGGAGGGGCCGGGATGGAGCAGTACTTC
CDR3aa: CASSSAAGGAGMEQYF

j_gene: TRBJ2-7
v_gene: TRBV2
d_gene: .
abundance: once
CDR3nt: TGTGCCAGCAGGGGGCAGGGTATGTACGAGCAGTACTTC
CDR3aa: CASRGQGMYEQYF

j_gene: TRBJ2-2
v_gene: TRBV5-1
d_gene: .
abundance: .
CDR3nt: TGCGCCAGCAGCTTGGGAGCGTCCGGCACCGGGGAGCTGTTTTTT
CDR3aa: CASSLGASGTGELFF

j_gene: TRBJ2-6
v_gene: TRBV5-1
d_gene: TRBD1
abundance: .
CDR3nt: TGCGCCAGCAGCGTAGCCACAGGGGCCTCTGGGGCCAACGTCCTGACTTTC
CDR3aa: CASSVATGASGANVLTF

j_gene: TRBJ1-3
v_gene: TRBV9
d_gene: .
abundance: once
CDR3nt: TGTGCCAGCAGCCGTAGGGGGGGCACTGGAAACACCATATATTTT
CDR3aa: CASSRRGGTGNTIYF

j_gene: TRBJ2-1
v_gene: TRBV2
d_gene: TRBD2
abundance: .
CDR3nt: TGTGCCAGCAGTGAAGGTCTAGCGGGAGGGGGTAATGAGCAGTTCTTC
CDR3aa: CASSEGLAGGGNEQFF

j_gene: TRBJ2-3
v_gene: TRBV6-6
d_gene: TRBD1
abundance: .
CDR3nt: TGTGCCAGCAGTTTTACAGGGGGCGCGGTAGATACGCAGTATTTT
CDR3aa: CASSFTGGAVDTQYF

j_gene: TRBJ1-2
v_gene: TRBV2
d_gene: TRBD1
abundance: .
CDR3nt: TGTGCCAGCAGTGAAATGACAGGGGGGAATGGCTACACCTTC
CDR3aa: CASSEMTGGNGYTF

j_gene: TRBJ1-1
v_gene: TRBV10-2
d_gene: TRBD1
abundance: .
CDR3nt: TGCGCCAGCAGTCAGGGGGCCACTGAAGCTTTCTTT
CDR3aa: CASSQGATEAFF

j_gene: TRBJ2-2
v_gene: TRBV5-1
d_gene: .
abundance: .
CDR3nt: TGCGCCAGCAGCCCCGGGACACAAACGGGGGAGCTGTTTTTT
CDR3aa: CASSPGTQTGELFF

j_gene: TRBJ1-2
v_gene: TRBV6-5
d_gene: TRBD1
abundance: .
CDR3nt: TGTGCCAGCAGTTACGTCGCGGGACAGGGGGATGGCTACACCTTC
CDR3aa: CASSYVAGQGDGYTF

j_gene: TRBJ2-3
v_gene: TRBV10-3
d_gene: TRBD2
abundance: .
CDR3nt: TGTGCCATCGGTAGCGGGGGGGCGACAGATACGCAGTATTTT
CDR3aa: CAIGSGGATDTQYF

j_gene: TRBJ2-1
v_gene: TRBV20-1
d_gene: .
abundance: .
CDR3nt: TGCAGTGTCCCTAACAATGAGCAGTTCTTC
CDR3aa: CSVPNNEQFF

j_gene: TRBJ1-1
v_gene: TRBV28
d_gene: .
abundance: .
CDR3nt: TGTGCCAGCAGTACCCCCACAGGGATGGTCTCTGAAGCTTTCTTT
CDR3aa: CASSTPTGMVSEAFF

j_gene: TRBJ1-1
v_gene: TRBV7-2
d_gene: .
abundance: .
CDR3nt: TGTGCCAGCAGCTTAGGGAAGGGTACAGGACGAGCTTTCTTT
CDR3aa: CASSLGKGTGRAFF

j_gene: TRBJ2-1
v_gene: TRBV9
d_gene: TRBD1
abundance: .
CDR3nt: TGTGCCAGCAGCGGACAGGGGGCCTCCTACAATGAGCAGTTCTTC
CDR3aa: CASSGQGASYNEQFF

j_gene: TRBJ2-1
v_gene: TRBV19
d_gene: TRBD2
abundance: .
CDR3nt: TGTGCCAGTACCCGATCAGTTGCGGGAGTCATTAATGAGCAGTTCTTC
CDR3aa: CASTRSVAGVINEQFF